This T cell receptor (beta chain) was profiled in a study of T cell responses to AZD1222 COVID-19 vaccine. Study observations and caveats: Unmutated regions of variants are reportedly targeted by nearly half of spike-specific TCRs. Most donors were white British, females outnumbered males, and clonal diversity was possibly underestimated.

Whether given at about 4 or about 12 weeks, second doses were pooled. This CDR3 region has 15 residues. The V gene's germline CDR1 is WNHNN and CDR2 SYGVQD (reference sequence). Germline trimming cut 3 bases from V and 8 bases from J; bases unmatched to any gene: 5. Only in-frame clones appear in the TCRdb table, and some are missing; sequencing was by immunoSEQ multiplex PCR. The data show 150,000 to 160,000 clones, with roughly 90% seen just once and about 1.6% held by the top ten. Notes on this clone: Its matching antigen is unknown.

The material sequenced was peripheral blood, taken 28 days after the second AZD1222 dose. The chain recombines TRBV10-1 with TRBJ2-1; 12 bases align to TRBD1. This TCR came from an adult who received the AZD1222 COVID-19 vaccine. This CDR3 is CASSEGTGGLYEQFF. The CDR3 coding sequence is TGCGCCAGCAGTGAAGGGACAGGGGGCTTGTATGAGCAGTTCTTC.